This T cell receptor (beta chain) was profiled in a study of long-term antiretroviral therapy in people with HIV. Study background: The earliest samples came from an era when ART typically awaited falling CD4 counts.

This was the immunoSEQ v3.0 assay at survey level. Sequencing used immunoSEQ multiplex PCR; TCRdb keeps in-frame clones, though not all of them. Of more than 15,000 clones in the sample, around 78% were seen once. There are 14 residues in the CDR3. V shed 2 bases, J shed 2 bases, and the junction held 1 base outside the gene matches. In germline, CDR1 is SGHNT, CDR2 YYREEE (reference sequence). The material sequenced was unsorted PBMCs, taken at the start of antiretroviral therapy, before treatment. The sequence was obtained from a woman aged 40-49 years with HIV. The chain is built from TRBV5-4 and TRBJ2-3, with 8 bases matching TRBD2. CDR3 protein: CASSFGGATDTQYF. DNA of the CDR3: TGTGCCAGCAGCTTCGGGGGGGCCACAGATACGCAGTATTTT.